This entry lists 20 T cell receptor beta chains sequenced from one sample in a study of cytomegalovirus exposure and HLA in healthy donors. Primers included in the PCR were 60 Vbeta and 13 Jbeta primers. The data were produced by immunoSEQ multiplex PCR, yet TCRdb's version contains in-frame clones alone and is incomplete. The sample shows 130,000 to 150,000 clones, around 75% of them seen only once. The sample comprised PBMCs. The receptor set was obtained from a woman aged 25 to 45 in good health and CMV-seronegative.

The rearrangement links TRBV30 to TRBJ1-5; 10 bases are shared with TRBD1. The trim removed 5 bases at V and 7 bases at J, leaving 2 bases unmatched. Germline assignment: CDR1 GTSNPN and CDR2 SVGIG (reference sequence). The CDR3 has 12 residues. CDR3 region: CAWGTGAQPQHF. In DNA, the CDR3 is TGTGCCTGGGGGACAGGGGCCCAGCCCCAGCATTTT.

This clone was recorded a few times. Other nucleotide sequences in the sample specify the same CDR3. J is TRBJ1-5 and V is TRBV6-1; a weak D match, TRBD1 (5 bases). The CDR3 loop spans 13 amino acids. V was trimmed by 6 bases and J by 4 bases, leaving 10 bases between them. Per the germline V gene, CDR1 is MNHNS and CDR2 is SASEGT. The DNA of the CDR3 is TGTGCCAGCAGCCCTCGGGGGAATCAGCCCCAGCATTTT. Translating gives CASSPRGNQPQHF.

This clone has more than one count but fewer than ten. The genes are TRBV4-1 and TRBJ1-5, with a tentative D call TRBD1 (5 bases). Germline loops: CDR1 MGHRA, CDR2 YSYEKL. V was pared by 4 bases and J by 4 bases, with 11 bases between. The CDR3 runs to 14 residues. CDR3 protein: CASSLSGGNQPQHF. CDR3 nucleotide sequence: TGCGCCAGCAGCCTGAGTGGGGGGAATCAGCCCCAGCATTTT.

The chain is built from TRBV10-1 and TRBJ1-5; D call uncertain. V was shortened by 8 bases and J by 4 bases, with 6 bases between the two germline ends. The CDR3 is 11 residues long. Germline V CDR1 and CDR2: WNHNN, SYGVQD (reference sequence). As DNA, the CDR3 is TGCGCCAGCCGCCGGAATCAGCCCCAGCATTTT. Translated: CASRRNQPQHF.

This chain uses TRBV7-8 with TRBJ2-2, with TRBD2 matching over 12 bases. The CDR3 is 16 residues long. After removal of 3 bases from V and 2 bases from J, the junction contained 1 base not matched to a gene. Germline CDR1 is SGHVS and CDR2 is FQNEAQ. The CDR3 nucleotides are TGTGCCAGCAGCTTGACTAGCGGGGGTAACACCGGGGAGCTGTTTTTT. Protein product: CASSLTSGGNTGELFF.

The chain links TRBV7-3 to TRBJ1-5, with D uncertain. Germline V gene data show CDR1 as SGHTA and CDR2 as FQGTGA. V lost 5 bases, J lost 3 bases, and 8 bases lay in between. This CDR3 is 13 amino acids long. CDR3 bases: TGTGCCAGCAGCCCCGGGATCAATCAGCCCCAGCATTTT. Translating gives CASSPGINQPQHF.

This rearrangement joins TRBV5-4 to TRBJ2-5, with TRBD2 identical over 8 bases. Per germline, CDR1 SGHNT and CDR2 YYREEE (reference sequence). V lost 4 bases and J lost 6; bases outside the gene matches: 11. The CDR3 extends over 15 amino acids. DNA for the CDR3: TGTGCCAGCAGCCCCAGGGAGCGGGAGCAACAGACCCAGTACTTC. Translating it yields CASSPREREQQTQYF. Combining the CDR3 with reference TRBV5-4 and TRBJ2-5 gives the whole variable domain ETGVTQSPTHLIKTRGQQVTLRCSSQSGHNTVSWYQQALGQGPQFIFQYYREEENGRGNFPPRFSGLQFPNYSSELNVNALELDDSALYLCASSPREREQQTQYFGPGTRLLVL.

This clone showed up just once. The chain is built from TRBV7-9 and TRBJ2-1, with 10 bases lining up with TRBD1. Germline V gene sequence: CDR1 SEHNR, CDR2 FQNEAQ (reference sequence). After removal of 3 bases from V and 14 bases from J, the junction contained 4 bases not matched to a gene. This CDR3 is built from 12 residues. In nucleotides, the CDR3 is TGTGCCAGCAGCTTGGGGGACAGGGGCAAGTTCTTC. As protein: CASSLGDRGKFF.

V and J are TRBV6-1 and TRBJ2-5; D is possibly TRBD2 (5 bases). The CDR3 totals 17 residues. Germline V gene lookup returns CDR1 MNHNS and CDR2 SASEGT. The V end lost 1 base, the J end lost 1 base, and 16 bases lay between the germline ends. In nucleotides, the CDR3 is TGTGCCAGCAGTGAAGTATGGAGGCGGCAGCCCCAAGAGACCCAGTACTTC. It codes for CASSEVWRRQPQETQYF.

The chain has TRBV18 and TRBJ1-3; D not certain. The V end lost 3 bases, the J end lost 0 bases, and 12 bases lay between the germline ends. The CDR3 has 16 residues. Germline V gives CDR1 KGHSH, CDR2 LQKENI. The DNA of the CDR3 is TGTGCCAGCTCACCTATACATATTCACTCTGGAAACACCATATATTTT. Its protein is CASSPIHIHSGNTIYF.

The gene calls are TRBV7-9 and TRBJ1-2; D is unclear. The V end was cut by 3 bases, the J end by 4 bases, with 9 bases between. Looked up from germline, CDR1 is SEHNR and CDR2 is FQNEAQ (reference sequence). The CDR3 totals 13 residues. The DNA of the CDR3 is TGTGCCAGCAGCTTTCGAGGAGTCTATGGCTACACCTTC. The encoded protein is CASSFRGVYGYTF.

The DNA of the CDR3 is TGTGCCTGGACACCGGGACCCCATCAGGGGGCCCAGCATTTT. This codes for CAWTPGPHQGAQHF. This chain joins TRBV30 and TRBJ1-5, with 7 bases aligning to TRBD1. The CDR3 contains 14 residues. Germline V lookup: CDR1 GTSNPN, CDR2 SVGIG (reference sequence). Unmatched junction bases numbered 14, after V lost 4 bases and J lost 11 bases. Full variable domain (remainder filled in from reference TRBV30 and TRBJ1-5): SQTIHQWPATLVQPVGSPLSLECTVEGTSNPNLYWYRQAAGRGLQLLFYSVGIGQISSEVPQNLSASRPQDRQFILSSKKLLLSDSGFYLCAWTPGPHQGAQHFGDGTRLSIL.

The table lists this clone with a few counts. The chain carries TRBV7-7 and TRBJ1-5; no clear D gene. V lost 8 bases and J 9 bases, leaving 5 bases between the germline ends. Germline CDR1 SSHAT, CDR2 FNYEAQ (reference sequence). The CDR3 length is 9 residues. The CDR3 nucleotides read TGTGCCAGCCCGGGGCCCCAGCATTTT. It is translated as CASPGPQHF.

The chain joins TRBV29-1 to TRBJ2-7; TRBD1 matches at 10 bases. The CDR3 has 13 amino acids. Germline CDR1 SQVTM, CDR2 ANQGSEA. The ends lost 3 bases at V and 3 bases at J; junction bases unmatched: 2. The CDR3 reads CSVERDRGYEQYF. In DNA form, the CDR3 reads TGCAGCGTTGAGCGGGACAGGGGCTACGAGCAGTACTTC.

The CDR3 sequence is CASSSLAGADTQYF. The CDR3, as DNA: TGTGCCAGCAGCTCTCTAGCGGGGGCAGATACGCAGTATTTT. The V and J genes are TRBV5-8 and TRBJ2-3; 10 bases are shared with TRBD2. The CDR3 length is 14 residues. Germline CDR1 and CDR2: SGHTS and YDEGEE. The junction had 2 bases not matched to a gene; V was cut back by 3 bases and J by 4 bases.

CDR3 in amino acids: CASSEGQEYGYTF. The CDR3 coding sequence is TGTGCCAGCAGCGAGGGACAGGAGTATGGCTACACCTTC. This chain joins TRBV7-9 and TRBJ1-2; 8 bases are a match to TRBD1. Germline values: CDR1 SEHNR, CDR2 FQNEAQ (reference sequence). The CDR3 sequence is 13 residues long. Germline trimming cut 5 bases from V and 5 bases from J; bases unmatched to any gene: 4.

This clone has a handful of counts. V is TRBV4-3 and J is TRBJ1-2; 7 bases line up with TRBD1. This CDR3 comprises 14 residues. The junction had 10 bases not matched to a gene; V was cut back by 4 bases and J by 8 bases. Per germline, CDR1 LGHNA and CDR2 YSLEER. The CDR3 DNA reads TGCGCCAGCAGCCCCGGACAGGCAATGGGAGGCTACACCTTC. Translating gives CASSPGQAMGGYTF.

CDR3 amino acids: CASSLDGAQGNTIYF. CDR3 sequence (DNA): TGCGCCAGCAGCTTGGATGGGGCGCAAGGAAACACCATATATTTT. This chain links TRBV5-1 with TRBJ1-3; TRBD1 is a possible D gene (5 bases). The germline V gene encodes CDR1 SGHRS and CDR2 YFSETQ. V was pared by 0 bases and J by 4 bases, with 11 bases between. The CDR3 runs to 15 residues.

J is TRBJ2-7 and V is TRBV28; D gene unclear. CDR1 and CDR2 from the germline V gene are MDHEN and SYDVKM. The CDR3 runs 12 residues. Deletions cut 7 bases from V and 4 bases from J, with 11 bases between. CDR3 sequence reads: CASNQAPYEQYF. Written as DNA, the CDR3 is TGTGCCAGCAACCAGGCTCCATACGAGCAGTACTTC.

J is TRBJ1-4 and V is TRBV29-1; perhaps TRBD1 as D (6 bases). This CDR3 contains 11 residues. V was clipped by 6 bases and J by 6 bases, with 8 bases between them. Germline CDR1 is SQVTM and CDR2 is ANQGSEA. CDR3 DNA: TGCAGCGTAAACAGGGATGAAAAACTGTTTTTT. Its protein is CSVNRDEKLFF. Full variable domain (rest looked up from reference TRBV29-1 and TRBJ1-4): SAVISQKPSRDICQRGTSLTIQCQVDSQVTMMFWYRQQPGQSLTLIATANQGSEATYESGFVIDKFPISRPNLTFSTLTVSNMSPEDSSIYLCSVNRDEKLFFGSGTQLSVL.